This T cell receptor beta chain emerged from a study of blood T cell repertoires in COVID-19. Per the study methods: Amplification of reference gene primers provided the estimated nucleated cell counts. Clones were read by immunoSEQ multiplex PCR, and TCRdb kept only the in-frame ones, dropping some. Clone size and the V and J calls come from that table; the DNA yielded D and trimming. Among about 53,000 clones listed, approximately 80% were seen once. This CDR3 has 13 amino acids. In germline, CDR1 is MNHEY, CDR2 SVGEGT. Trimming left V 2 bases short and J 6 bases short, with 7 bases between. The sample taken for sequencing was peripheral blood. The source is a man aged 65 to 85 with active or convalescent COVID-19. The V and J genes are TRBV6-2 or TRBV6-3 and TRBJ2-2; unclear D gene. CDR3 amino acids: CASSYGRPGELFF. The CDR3 DNA sequence: TGTGCCAGCAGTTACGGGCGACCCGGGGAGCTGTTTTTT.